Listed here is a single T cell receptor beta chain. Its antigen is still unknown. The data belong to a study of cytomegalovirus exposure and HLA in healthy donors. Study outcomes and limitations: High sensitivity and specificity were reportedly achieved when the classifier diagnosed cytomegalovirus status.

The germline gives CDR1 MNHEY, CDR2 SMNVEV (reference sequence). Deletions cut 0 bases from V and 8 bases from J, with 10 bases between. There are 13 residues in the CDR3. Nominal health characterized the donors when sampled, though unrecorded immune exposures were likely. Researchers ran the PCR with 60 Vbeta and 13 Jbeta primers. Repertoires were generated with immunoSEQ multiplex PCR, while TCRdb's copy carries only in-frame clones and drops some. The sample lists 100,000 to 150,000 clones, 77% occurring once. Material: PBMCs. The rearrangement links TRBV27 to TRBJ1-2; no reliable D call. This receptor was obtained from a human donor in good health. CDR3 amino acids: CASSLSNEFGYTF. The CDR3 nucleotides are TGTGCCAGCAGTTTATCGAACGAGTTCGGCTACACCTTC.